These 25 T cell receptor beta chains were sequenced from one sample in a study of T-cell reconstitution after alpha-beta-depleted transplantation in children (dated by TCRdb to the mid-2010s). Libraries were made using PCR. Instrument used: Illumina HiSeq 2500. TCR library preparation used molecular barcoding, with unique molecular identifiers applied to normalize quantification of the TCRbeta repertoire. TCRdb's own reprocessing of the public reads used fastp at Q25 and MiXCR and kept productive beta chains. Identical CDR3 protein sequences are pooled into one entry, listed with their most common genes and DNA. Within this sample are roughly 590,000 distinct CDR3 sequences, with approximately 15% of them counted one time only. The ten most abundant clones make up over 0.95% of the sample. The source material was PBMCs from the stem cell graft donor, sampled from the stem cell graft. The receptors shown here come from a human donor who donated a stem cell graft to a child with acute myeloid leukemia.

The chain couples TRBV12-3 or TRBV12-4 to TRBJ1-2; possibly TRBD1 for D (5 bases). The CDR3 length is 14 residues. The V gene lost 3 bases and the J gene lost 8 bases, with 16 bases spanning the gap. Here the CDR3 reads CASSLGQAWEGYTF. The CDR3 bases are TGTGCCAGCAGTTTGGGGCAAGCGTGGGAAGGCTACACCTTC.

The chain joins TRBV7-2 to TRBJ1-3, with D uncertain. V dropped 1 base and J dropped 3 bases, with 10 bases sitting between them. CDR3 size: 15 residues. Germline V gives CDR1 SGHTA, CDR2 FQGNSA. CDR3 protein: CASSLDQPSGNTIYF. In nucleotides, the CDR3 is TGTGCCAGCAGCTTAGATCAGCCGAGTGGAAACACCATATATTTT.

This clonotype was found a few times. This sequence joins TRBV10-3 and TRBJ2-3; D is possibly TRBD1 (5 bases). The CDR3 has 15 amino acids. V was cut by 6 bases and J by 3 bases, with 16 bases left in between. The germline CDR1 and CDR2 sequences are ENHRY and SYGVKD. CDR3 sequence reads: CAIRSGRASTDTQYF. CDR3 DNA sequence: TGTGCCATCAGGAGTGGCAGGGCCTCAACAGATACGCAGTATTTT.

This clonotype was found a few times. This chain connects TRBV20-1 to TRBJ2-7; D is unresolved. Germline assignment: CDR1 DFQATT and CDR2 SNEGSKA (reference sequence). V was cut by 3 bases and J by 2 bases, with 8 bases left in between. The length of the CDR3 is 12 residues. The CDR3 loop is CSASPVPYEQYF. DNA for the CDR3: TGCAGTGCTAGTCCGGTCCCCTACGAGCAGTACTTC.

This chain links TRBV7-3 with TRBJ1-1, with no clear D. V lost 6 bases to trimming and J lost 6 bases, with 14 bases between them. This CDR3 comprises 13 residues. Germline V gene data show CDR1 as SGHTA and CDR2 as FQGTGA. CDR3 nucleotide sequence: TGTGCCAGCAGGCGTGGTGGAGAGTCTGAAGCTTTCTTT. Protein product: CASRRGGESEAFF.

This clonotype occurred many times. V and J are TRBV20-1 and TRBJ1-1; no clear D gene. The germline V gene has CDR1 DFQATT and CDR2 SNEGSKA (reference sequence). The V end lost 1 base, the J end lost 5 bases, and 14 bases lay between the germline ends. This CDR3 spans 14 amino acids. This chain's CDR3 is CSARVIHYSTEAFF. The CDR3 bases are TGCAGTGCTAGAGTAATTCACTACTCGACTGAAGCTTTCTTT.

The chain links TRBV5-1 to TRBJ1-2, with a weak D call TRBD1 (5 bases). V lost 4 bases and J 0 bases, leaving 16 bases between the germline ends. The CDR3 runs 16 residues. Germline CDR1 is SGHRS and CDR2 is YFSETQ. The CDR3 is CASSPIDSLSNYGYTF. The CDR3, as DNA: TGCGCCAGCAGCCCAATTGACAGCCTTTCTAACTATGGCTACACCTTC.

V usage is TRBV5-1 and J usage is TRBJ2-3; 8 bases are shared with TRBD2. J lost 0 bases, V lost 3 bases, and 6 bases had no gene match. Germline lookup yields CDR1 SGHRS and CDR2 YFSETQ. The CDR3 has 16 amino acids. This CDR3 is CASSWGTRASTDTQYF. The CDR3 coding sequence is TGCGCCAGCAGCTGGGGGACTAGAGCTAGCACAGATACGCAGTATTTT.

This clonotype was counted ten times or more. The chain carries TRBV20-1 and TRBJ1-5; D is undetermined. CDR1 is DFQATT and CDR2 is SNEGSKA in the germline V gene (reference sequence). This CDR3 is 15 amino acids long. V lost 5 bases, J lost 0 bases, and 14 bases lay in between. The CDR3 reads CSAGGRQYSNQPQHF. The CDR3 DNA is TGCAGTGCTGGCGGACGGCAATATAGCAATCAGCCCCAGCATTTT.

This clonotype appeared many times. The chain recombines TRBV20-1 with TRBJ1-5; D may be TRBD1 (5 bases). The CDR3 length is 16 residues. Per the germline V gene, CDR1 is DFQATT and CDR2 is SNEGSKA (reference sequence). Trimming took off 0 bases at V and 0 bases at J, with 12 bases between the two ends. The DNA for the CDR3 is TGCAGTGCTAGAGATCGGGCAGGGCATAGCAATCAGCCCCAGCATTTT. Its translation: CSARDRAGHSNQPQHF.

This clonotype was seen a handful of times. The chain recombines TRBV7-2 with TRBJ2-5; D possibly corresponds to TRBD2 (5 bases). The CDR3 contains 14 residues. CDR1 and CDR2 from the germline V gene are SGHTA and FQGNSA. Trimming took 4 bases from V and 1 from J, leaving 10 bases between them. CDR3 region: CASSYGLFQETQYF. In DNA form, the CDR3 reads TGTGCCAGCAGCTATGGACTCTTCCAAGAGACCCAGTACTTC.

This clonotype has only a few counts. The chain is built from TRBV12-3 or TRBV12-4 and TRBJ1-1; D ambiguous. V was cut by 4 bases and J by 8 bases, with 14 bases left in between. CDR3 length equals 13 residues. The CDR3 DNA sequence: TGTGCCAGCAGTTACACGACCGGGAGGGAAGCTTTCTTT. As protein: CASSYTTGREAFF.

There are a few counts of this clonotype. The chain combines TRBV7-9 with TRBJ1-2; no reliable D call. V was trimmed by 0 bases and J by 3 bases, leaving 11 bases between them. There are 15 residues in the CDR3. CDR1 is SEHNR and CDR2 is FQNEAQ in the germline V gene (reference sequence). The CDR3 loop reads CASSLALEPHYGYTF. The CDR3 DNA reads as TGTGCCAGCAGCTTAGCGCTGGAGCCCCACTATGGCTACACCTTC.

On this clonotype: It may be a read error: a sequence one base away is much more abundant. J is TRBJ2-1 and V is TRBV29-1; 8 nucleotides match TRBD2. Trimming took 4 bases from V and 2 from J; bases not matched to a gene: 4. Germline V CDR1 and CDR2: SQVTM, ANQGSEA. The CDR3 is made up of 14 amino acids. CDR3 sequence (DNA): TGCAGCGTTGCTGGGCGGGGGGCCTACAATGAGCAGTTCTTC. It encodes CSVAGRGAYNEQFF.

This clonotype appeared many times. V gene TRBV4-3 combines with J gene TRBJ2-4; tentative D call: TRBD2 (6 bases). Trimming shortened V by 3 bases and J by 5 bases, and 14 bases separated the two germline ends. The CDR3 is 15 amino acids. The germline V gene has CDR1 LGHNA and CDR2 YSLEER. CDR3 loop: CASSQGAGSQNIQYF. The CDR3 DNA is TGCGCCAGCAGCCAGGGAGCGGGTTCCCAAAACATTCAGTACTTC.

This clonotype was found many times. CDR3 DNA sequence: TGCAGTGCGAGGGACCGGGACAGGAACATTCAGTACTTC. Translating it yields CSARDRDRNIQYF. The chain links TRBV20-1 to TRBJ2-4; 8 bases align to TRBD1. The germline V gene has CDR1 DFQATT and CDR2 SNEGSKA (reference sequence). V was pared by 6 bases and J by 7 bases, with 8 bases of the junction left unmatched. This CDR3 region has 13 residues.

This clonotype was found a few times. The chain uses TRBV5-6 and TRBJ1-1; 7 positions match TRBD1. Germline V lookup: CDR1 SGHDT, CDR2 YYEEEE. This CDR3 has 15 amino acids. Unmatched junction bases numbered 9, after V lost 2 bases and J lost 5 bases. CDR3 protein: CASSFGAGGRTEAFF. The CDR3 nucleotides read TGTGCCAGCAGCTTTGGGGCAGGGGGTAGGACTGAAGCTTTCTTT.

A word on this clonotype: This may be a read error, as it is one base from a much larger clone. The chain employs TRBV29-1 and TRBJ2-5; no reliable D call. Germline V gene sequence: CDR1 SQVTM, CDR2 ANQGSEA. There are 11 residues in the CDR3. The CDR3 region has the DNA TGCAGCGTTGAATTCGGAGAGACCCAGAACTTC. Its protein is CSVEFGETQNF. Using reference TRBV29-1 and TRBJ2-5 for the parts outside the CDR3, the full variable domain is SAVISQKPSRDICQRGTSLTIQCQVDSQVTMMFWYRQQPGQSLTLIATANQGSEATYESGFVIDKFPISRPNLTFSTLTVSNMSPEDSSIYLCSVEFGETQNFGPGTRLLVL.

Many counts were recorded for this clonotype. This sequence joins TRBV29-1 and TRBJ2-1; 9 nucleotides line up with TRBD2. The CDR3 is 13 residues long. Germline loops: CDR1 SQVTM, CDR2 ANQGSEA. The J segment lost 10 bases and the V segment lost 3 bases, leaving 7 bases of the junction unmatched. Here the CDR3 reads CSVEASGASEQFF. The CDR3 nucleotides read TGCAGCGTTGAGGCTAGCGGGGCCTCGGAGCAGTTCTTC.

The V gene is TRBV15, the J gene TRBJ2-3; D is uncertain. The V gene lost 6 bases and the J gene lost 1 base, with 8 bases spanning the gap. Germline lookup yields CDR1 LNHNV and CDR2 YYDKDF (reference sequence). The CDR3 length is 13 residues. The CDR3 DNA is TGTGCCACCAGTGACGGGCGCACAGATACGCAGTATTTT. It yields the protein CATSDGRTDTQYF.

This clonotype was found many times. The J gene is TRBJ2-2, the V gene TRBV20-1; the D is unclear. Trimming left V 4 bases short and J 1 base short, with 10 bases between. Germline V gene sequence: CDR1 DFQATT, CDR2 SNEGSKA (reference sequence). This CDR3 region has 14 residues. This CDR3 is CSAISWQNTGELFF. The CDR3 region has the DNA TGCAGTGCTATAAGTTGGCAGAACACCGGGGAGCTGTTTTTT.

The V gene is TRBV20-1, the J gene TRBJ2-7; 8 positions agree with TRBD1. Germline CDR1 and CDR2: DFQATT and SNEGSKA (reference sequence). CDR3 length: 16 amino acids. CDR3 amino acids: CCARDPRTGSSYEQYV. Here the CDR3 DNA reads TGCTGTGCTAGAGATCCAAGGACAGGGAGCTCCTACGAGCAGTACGTC.

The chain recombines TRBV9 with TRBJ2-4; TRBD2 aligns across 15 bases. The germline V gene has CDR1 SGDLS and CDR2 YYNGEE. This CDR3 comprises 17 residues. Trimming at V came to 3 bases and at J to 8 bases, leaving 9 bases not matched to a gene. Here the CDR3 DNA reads TGTGCCAGCAGCGAGGGACTAGCGGGGGGCCCGGAAGACATTCAGTACTTC. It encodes CASSEGLAGGPEDIQYF.

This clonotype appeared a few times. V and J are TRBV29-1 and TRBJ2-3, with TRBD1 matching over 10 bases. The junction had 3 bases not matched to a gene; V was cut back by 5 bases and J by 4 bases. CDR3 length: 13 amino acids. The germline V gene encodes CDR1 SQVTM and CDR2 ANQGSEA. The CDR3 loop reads CSVRGTGADTQYF. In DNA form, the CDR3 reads TGCAGCGTTCGTGGGACAGGGGCAGATACGCAGTATTTT.

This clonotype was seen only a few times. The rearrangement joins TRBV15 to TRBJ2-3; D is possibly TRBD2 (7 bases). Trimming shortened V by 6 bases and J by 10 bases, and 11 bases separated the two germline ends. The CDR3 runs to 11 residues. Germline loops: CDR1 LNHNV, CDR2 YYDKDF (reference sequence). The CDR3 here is CATRRGGSQYF. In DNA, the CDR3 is TGTGCCACCAGGAGGGGGGGATCGCAGTATTTT.